The next 13 T cell receptor beta chains were all read from a single sample in a study of blood T cell repertoires in COVID-19. Libraries were prepared by immunoSEQ multiplex PCR; TCRdb keeps only in-frame clonotypes and omits some of them. Here the sample spans some 220,000 clones, 84% being singletons. The sample was peripheral blood. These receptors all stem from a man aged 45-60 years with acute or convalescent COVID-19.

V usage is TRBV6-5 and J usage is TRBJ1-4; the D gene is possibly TRBD1 (6 bases). Trimming shortened V by 0 bases and J by 8 bases, and 16 bases separated the two germline ends. Germline lookup yields CDR1 MNHEY and CDR2 SVGAGI. CDR3 length equals 16 residues. CDR3 amino acids: CASSYSPGAMKEKLFF. In nucleotides, the CDR3 is TGTGCCAGCAGTTACTCACCAGGGGCGATGAAGGAAAAACTGTTTTTT.

The chain combines TRBV7-8 with TRBJ1-1; TRBD1 is a possible D gene (5 bases). The CDR3 length is 13 residues. CDR1 and CDR2 (germline): SGHVS, FQNEAQ. Trimming took 2 bases from V and 10 from J, leaving 14 bases between them. The CDR3: CASSLTPQGSAFF. CDR3 bases: TGTGCCAGCAGCTTAACCCCGCAGGGTTCAGCTTTCTTT. Combining the CDR3 with reference TRBV7-8 and TRBJ1-1 gives the whole variable domain GAGVSQSPRYKVAKRGQDVALRCDPISGHVSLFWYQQALGQGPEFLTYFQNEAQLDKSGLPSDRFFAERPEGSVSTLKIQRTQQEDSAVYLCASSLTPQGSAFFGQGTRLTVV.

This clone has just a few counts. The V gene is TRBV7-8, the J gene TRBJ2-6; no firm D call. The CDR3 contains 16 residues. CDR1 and CDR2 (germline): SGHVS, FQNEAQ. The germline V and J ends were trimmed by 4 bases and 0 bases, with 10 bases remaining between them. The CDR3 reads CASSYPRISGANVLTF. CDR3 in DNA: TGTGCCAGCAGCTACCCGAGGATCTCTGGGGCCAACGTCCTGACTTTC.

The V and J genes are TRBV5-1 and TRBJ1-2; D is perhaps TRBD1 (6 bases). This CDR3 is built from 15 residues. Germline CDR1 reads SGHRS; CDR2 reads YFSETQ. V lost 0 bases, J lost 0 bases, and 9 bases lay in between. The CDR3 region is CASSLVGGTNYGYTF. As DNA, the CDR3 is TGCGCCAGCAGCTTGGTTGGGGGCACTAACTATGGCTACACCTTC.

The rearrangement links TRBV27 to TRBJ2-3; D may be TRBD1 (5 bases). The CDR3 totals 13 residues. The V end lost 2 bases, the J end lost 8 bases, and 11 bases lay between the germline ends. Germline CDR1 reads MNHEY; CDR2 reads SMNVEV (reference sequence). The CDR3 here is CASSLGGHGTQYF. The CDR3 DNA reads as TGTGCCAGCAGTTTAGGCGGACACGGTACGCAGTATTTT.

The table lists this clone with a few counts. The gene calls are TRBV6-1 and TRBJ1-3; 7 nucleotides agree with TRBD1. Germline CDR1 MNHNS, CDR2 SASEGT. This CDR3 region has 17 residues. V was pared by 1 base and J by 0 bases, with 6 bases of the junction left unmatched. CDR3 DNA: TGTGCCAGCAGTGAAGGGGGACAGCCATCCTCTGGAAACACCATATATTTT. The encoded protein is CASSEGGQPSSGNTIYF.

This chain connects TRBV28 to TRBJ1-2, with 7 bases identical to TRBD1. Germline lookup yields CDR1 MDHEN and CDR2 SYDVKM. The trim removed 6 bases at V and 0 bases at J, leaving 4 bases unmatched. This CDR3 has 14 amino acids. CDR3 nucleotide sequence: TGTGCCAGCAGGTCCGGGACAGCTAACTATGGCTACACCTTC. Translation: CASRSGTANYGYTF.

The chain carries TRBV28 and TRBJ1-2, with D possibly being TRBD1 (6 bases). The CDR3 contains 14 residues. Trimming cost V 4 bases and J 4 bases, with 13 bases left between them. Germline CDR1 MDHEN, CDR2 SYDVKM. CDR3 sequence: CASSSTGTIYGYTF. DNA for the CDR3: TGTGCCAGCAGTTCAACCGGGACAATCTATGGCTACACCTTC.

The chain carries TRBV5-8 and TRBJ2-3; 11 positions agree with TRBD2. There are 17 residues in the CDR3. The germline V gene has CDR1 SGHTS and CDR2 YDEGEE. The V segment lost 3 bases and the J segment 0 bases; nucleotides outside the gene matches: 6. DNA for the CDR3: TGTGCCAGCAGCTGGGCCGGGACTAGCGGAAGCACAGATACGCAGTATTTT. Its protein product is CASSWAGTSGSTDTQYF.

The chain employs TRBV6-5 and TRBJ2-5; 9 bases are a match to TRBD2. The CDR3 covers 15 residues. V shed 6 bases, J shed 6 bases, and the junction held 11 bases outside the gene matches. From germline, CDR1 is MNHEY and CDR2 SVGAGI. CDR3 coding DNA: TGTGCCAGCAGCCGGGCGACTGGACTAGCGAAGACCCAGTACTTC. Protein sequence: CASSRATGLAKTQYF.

This chain's CDR3 is CASSMVFGASGIYNEQFF. For the CDR3, the DNA is TGTGCCAGTAGTATGGTGTTTGGGGCTAGCGGGATCTACAATGAGCAGTTCTTC. This rearrangement joins TRBV19 to TRBJ2-1; the match to TRBD2 covers 9 bases. CDR1 LNHDA and CDR2 SQIVND come from the germline V gene (reference sequence). This CDR3 has 18 amino acids. The ends lost 3 bases at V and 3 bases at J; junction bases unmatched: 12. The full variable domain, rest sourced from reference TRBV19 and TRBJ2-1, is DGGITQSPKYLFRKEGQNVTLSCEQNLNHDAMYWYRQDPGQGLRLIYYSQIVNDFQKGDIAEGYSVSREKKESFPLTVTSAQKNPTAFYLCASSMVFGASGIYNEQFFGPGTRLTVL.

The V call is TRBV10-1, the J call TRBJ1-4; D is ambiguous. CDR3 length equals 13 residues. Germline V gives CDR1 WNHNN, CDR2 SYGVQD (reference sequence). V was cut by 3 bases and J by 10 bases, with 12 bases left in between. The chain's CDR3 is CASSESQYGKLFF. The CDR3 DNA follows: TGCGCCAGCAGTGAATCCCAGTATGGAAAACTGTTTTTT.

This chain connects TRBV28 to TRBJ1-5, with 9 nucleotides matching TRBD1. Germline trimming cut 4 bases from V and 3 bases from J; bases unmatched to any gene: 10. CDR3 size: 17 residues. Looked up from germline, CDR1 is MDHEN and CDR2 is SYDVKM. The CDR3 spells CASSSAGGQGLNQPQHF. As DNA, the CDR3 is TGTGCCAGCAGTTCCGCCGGTGGACAGGGGCTCAATCAGCCCCAGCATTTT.